This paragraph reports one T cell receptor (beta chain). This CDR3 has 14 residues. V dropped 0 bases and J dropped 7 bases, with 9 bases sitting between them. The germline V gene encodes CDR1 MGHRA and CDR2 YSYEKL. The data were taken from a study of blood T cell repertoires in COVID-19. Original data processing: It was from reference gene primer amplification that nucleated cell counts were estimated. Some clones are missing from TCRdb's copy, which holds only in-frame ones; the method was immunoSEQ multiplex PCR. D and trimming come from the DNA, and the V and J calls and clone size come from that table. The table has approximately 260,000 clones, about 80% seen once; the top ten hold roughly 4.6%.

This chain joins TRBV4-1 and TRBJ2-2, with D tentatively TRBD1 (5 bases). This clonotype was obtained from a woman over 75 with active or convalescent COVID-19. Sequencing was carried out using peripheral blood. CDR3 DNA sequence: TGCGCCAGCAGCCAAGAAGGCCAGGGCGGGGAGCTGTTTTTT. This sequence encodes CASSQEGQGGELFF.